The sequence of this T cell receptor beta chain was determined in a study of molecular identifiers for immune sequencing clone quantification. Study-level points and caveats: The sizes of highly expanded clones could be underestimated when identical TCR molecules share a barcode. Effector cells had over 99% of their molecules in clones above 20 RNA copies, while naive cells had under 1%.

The germline CDR1 and CDR2 sequences are GTSNPN and SVGIG (reference sequence). The CDR3 runs 13 residues. With 0 bases removed from V and 1 base from J, the gap between germline ends came to 6 bases. As previously described, bulk TCR libraries were made using listed TCR primers. TCRdb analysed the PCR reads with MiXCR anew, one entry per CDR3 protein. This sample has around 25,000 distinct CDR3 sequences, with approximately 17% found just once. This clonotype was recorded many times. The antigen is undetermined. In the sort, naive CD8 T cells were defined as CD8+CD4-CCR7+CD45RA+. The origin of this receptor is a human donor in good health. Some libraries in this study had Jurkat cell RNA spiked in. The genes are TRBV30 and TRBJ1-1; D is unresolved. What was sequenced was naive CD8+ T cells from blood, with Jurkat cell RNA spiked in. Subset defined: FACS-sorted CD8+CD4-CCR7+CD45RA+ naive T cells. CDR3 DNA sequence: TGTGCCTGGAGTGTAGGAGGGAACACTGAAGCTTTCTTT. Translating it yields CAWSVGGNTEAFF.